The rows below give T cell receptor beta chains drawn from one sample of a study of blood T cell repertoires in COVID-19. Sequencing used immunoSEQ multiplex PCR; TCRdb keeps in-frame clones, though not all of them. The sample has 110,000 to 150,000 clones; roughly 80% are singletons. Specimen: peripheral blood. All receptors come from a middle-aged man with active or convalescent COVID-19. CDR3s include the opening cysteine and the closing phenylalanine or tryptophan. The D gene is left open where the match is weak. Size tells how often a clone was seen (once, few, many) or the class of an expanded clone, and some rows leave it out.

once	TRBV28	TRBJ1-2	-	TGTGCCAGCAGGCAACAGGCCAAGGGCTATGGCTACACCTTC	CASRQQAKGYGYTF
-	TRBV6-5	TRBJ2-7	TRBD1	TGTGCCAGCAGATGGACAGGGTATGCCTACGAGCAGTACTTC	CASRWTGYAYEQYF
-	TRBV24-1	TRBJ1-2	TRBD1	TGTGCCACCAGTGACGGGAGGGACAGGGTGAGTGGCTACACCTTC	CATSDGRDRVSGYTF
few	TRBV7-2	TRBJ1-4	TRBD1	TGTGCCAGCAGCTTACCCCGGGACAGCTATAATGAAAAACTGTTTTTT	CASSLPRDSYNEKLFF
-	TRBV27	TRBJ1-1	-	TGTGCCAGCAGTTCGCGGGGGACTGAAGCTTTCTTT	CASSSRGTEAFF
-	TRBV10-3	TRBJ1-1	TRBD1	TGTGCCATCAGTGAGGGCGACAGGGTTGGCACTGAAGCTTTCTTT	CAISEGDRVGTEAFF
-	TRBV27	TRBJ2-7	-	TGTGCCAGCAGTTCTTACAGGGATAACTACGAGCAGTACTTC	CASSSYRDNYEQYF
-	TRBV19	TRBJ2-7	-	TGTGCCAGTAGTATTGGAGCAGGGGATACCTACGAGCAGTACTTC	CASSIGAGDTYEQYF
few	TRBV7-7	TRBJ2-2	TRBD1	TGTGCTAGTATCGACAGGGCAACCGGGGAGCTGTTTTTT	CASIDRATGELFF
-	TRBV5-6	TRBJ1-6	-	TGTGCCAGCAGCTTGGATGGAGGGCCATCACCCCTCCACTTT	CASSLDGGPSPLHF
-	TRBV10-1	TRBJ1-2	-	TGCGCCAGCAGTGAGAACAGGGTCAACTATGGCTACACCTTC	CASSENRVNYGYTF
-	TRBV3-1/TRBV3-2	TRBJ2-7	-	TGTGCCAGCAGCCTATCAGCGGCATTGGGCTCCTACGAGCAGTACTTC	CASSLSAALGSYEQYF
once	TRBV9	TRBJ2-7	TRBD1	TGTGCCAGCAGCCCTTTTGGGGGGACAGGGAGGTCCTACGAGCAGTACTTC	CASSPFGGTGRSYEQYF
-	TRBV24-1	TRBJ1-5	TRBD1	TGTGCCACCAGTGCCCCGGGACAGGGGTATCAGCCCCAGCATTTT	CATSAPGQGYQPQHF
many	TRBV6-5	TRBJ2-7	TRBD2	TGTGCCAGCAGTTATACTAGCGCCCACGAGCAGTACTTC	CASSYTSAHEQYF
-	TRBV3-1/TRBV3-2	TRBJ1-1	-	TGTGCCAGCAGCCCCGGGGCCGTGCTGGGGGCTTCAAATACTGAAGCTTTCTTT	CASSPGAVLGASNTEAFF
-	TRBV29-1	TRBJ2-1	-	TGCAGCGTTGAACCCCGTTACAATGAGCAGTTCTTC	CSVEPRYNEQFF
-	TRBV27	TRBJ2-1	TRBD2	TGTGCCAGCAGTCCGATAGCGGGAGTAGGCTACAATGAGCAGTTCTTC	CASSPIAGVGYNEQFF
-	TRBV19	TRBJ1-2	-	TGTGCCAGTAGTATCTCCCCAACTCCGGGTGGCTACACCTTC	CASSISPTPGGYTF
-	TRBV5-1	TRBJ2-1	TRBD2	TGCGCCAGCAGCGTCTTAACGGGGGGAAGGGTTAACAATGAGCAGTTCTTC	CASSVLTGGRVNNEQFF
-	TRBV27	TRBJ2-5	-	TGTGCCAGCAGTTTAGGGCCCTCGGATGGAGAGACCCAGTACTTC	CASSLGPSDGETQYF
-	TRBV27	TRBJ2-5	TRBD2	TGTGCCAGCAGTTTAATGATAGCGGGCTCTCAAGAGACCCAGTACTTC	CASSLMIAGSQETQYF
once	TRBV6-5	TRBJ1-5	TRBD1	TGTGCCAGCAGTCACGACAGGGGTTCAAAGGCCCAGCATTTT	CASSHDRGSKAQHF
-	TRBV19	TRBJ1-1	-	TGTGCCAGTAGTATAGCAGGGGTAATCTCGAACACTGAAGCTTTCTTT	CASSIAGVISNTEAFF
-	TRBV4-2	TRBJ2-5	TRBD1	TGTGCCAGCAGCGCTTACGGACAGGGCCAAGAGACCCAGTACTTC	CASSAYGQGQETQYF
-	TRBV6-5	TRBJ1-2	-	TGTGCCAGCAGTTCCACTGGCTATGGCTACACCTTC	CASSSTGYGYTF
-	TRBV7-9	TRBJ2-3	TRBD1	TGTGCCAGCAGCCACGGGACAGGGGGCCCAGATACGCAGTATTTT	CASSHGTGGPDTQYF
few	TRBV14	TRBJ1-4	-	TGTGCCAGCAGCCATCAGGGGCTGGGAGAAAAACTGTTTTTT	CASSHQGLGEKLFF
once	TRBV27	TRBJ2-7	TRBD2	TGTGCCAGCAGTTTTGGCGGGAGGCCTGAAAGAGAGCAGTACTTC	CASSFGGRPEREQYF
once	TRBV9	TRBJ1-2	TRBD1	TGTGCCAGCAGCGCAGACAGGGGCTTAAGAGGCTACACCTTC	CASSADRGLRGYTF
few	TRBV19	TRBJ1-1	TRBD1	TGTGCCAGTGCCGGGACAGTGGGGTACACTGAAGCTTTCTTT	CASAGTVGYTEAFF
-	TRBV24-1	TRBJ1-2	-	TGTGCCACTAGCAGGGATCCCCAACTATATGGCTACACCTTC	CATSRDPQLYGYTF
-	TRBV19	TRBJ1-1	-	TGTGCCAGTATACGCGCCAACACTGAAGCTTTCTTT	CASIRANTEAFF
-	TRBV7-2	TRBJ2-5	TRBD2	TGTGCCAGCAGCTTAGCACCGGGACTAGCGGATAAGACCCAGTACTTC	CASSLAPGLADKTQYF
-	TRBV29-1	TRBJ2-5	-	TGCAGCGTTGAAAAGCAGGCCCGGTACCAAGAGACCCAGTACTTC	CSVEKQARYQETQYF
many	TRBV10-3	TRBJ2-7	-	TGTGCCATCAGGCAGGGTGACTCCTACGAGCAGTACTTC	CAIRQGDSYEQYF
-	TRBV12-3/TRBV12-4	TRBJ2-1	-	TGTGCCAGCAGTTCGGGTATGACGAGGGAGCAGTTCTTC	CASSSGMTREQFF
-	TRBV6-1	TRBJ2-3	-	TGTGCCAGCAGTGAAGCGGCAGGCGGGGGCGTAGATACGCAGTATTTT	CASSEAAGGGVDTQYF
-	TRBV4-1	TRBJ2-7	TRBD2	TGCGCCAGCTCCTCGGAAAGCGGGAGTGCCGAAGGGAGCTACGAGCAGTACTTC	CASSSESGSAEGSYEQYF
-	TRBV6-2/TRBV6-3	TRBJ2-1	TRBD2	TGTGCCAGCAGTTTCGACCAGCGGGAGCGATCGGTTGATGAGCAGTTCTTC	CASSFDQRERSVDEQFF
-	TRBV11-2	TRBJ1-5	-	TGTGCCAGCAGCTCCCGGGACAATAGCAATCAGCCCCAGCATTTT	CASSSRDNSNQPQHF
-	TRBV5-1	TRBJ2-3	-	TGCGCCAGCAGCTTATCACCGACAGGTGGCACAGATACGCAGTATTTT	CASSLSPTGGTDTQYF
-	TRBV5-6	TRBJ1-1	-	TGTGCCAGCAGCTTGGTTGCGGGGACCTTAAGGGGCACTGAAGCTTTCTTT	CASSLVAGTLRGTEAFF
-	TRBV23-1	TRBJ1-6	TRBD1	TGCGCCAGCAGTCAATCGTCGGACAGGGCCGAACTTTATAATTCACCCCTCCACTTT	CASSQSSDRAELYNSPLHF
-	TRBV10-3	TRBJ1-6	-	TGTGCCATCACAAGTGACGGGAATAATTCACCCCTCCACTTT	CAITSDGNNSPLHF